This paragraph reports one T cell receptor beta chain. The target antigen is unknown. This record belongs to a study of blood T cells in healthy people across ages. General study results and limits: Changes in expanded clonotypes were possibly confounded, as the CMV status of donors was unknown.

The second PCR ran roughly 7 to 11 cycles with a sample-barcoded 5' primer and J-beta primers. A 12-random-nucleotide template-switch adaptor tagged each cDNA molecule. MiXCR was run by TCRdb on the 5' RACE reads, yielding one entry per CDR3 protein. The data show more than 1,400,000 distinct CDR3 sequences, roughly 45% seen once. Donors ranged from roughly 6 to 100 years old and were healthy Caucasians in Russia. Total RNA was extracted at no less than 5.5 micrograms per sample. The sample consisted of blood. The sequence derives from a young woman in good health.

As DNA, the CDR3 is TGTGCCAGCAGCTACCATGACTACGAGCAGTACTTC. Its translation is CASSYHDYEQYF. The chain uses TRBV5-4 and TRBJ2-7; D remains ambiguous. CDR3 length: 12 residues. The V gene lost 3 bases and the J gene lost 3 bases, with 7 bases spanning the gap. The V gene's germline CDR1 is SGHNT and CDR2 YYREEE (reference sequence).